Listed here are 27 T cell receptor beta chains from one sample, sequenced in a study of T-cell reconstitution after alpha-beta-depleted transplantation in children. Construction of the TCRbeta library involved unique molecular identifiers. MiXCR was run by TCRdb on the PCR reads, yielding one entry per CDR3 protein. Here the sample spans around 500,000 distinct CDR3 sequences, roughly 24% being singletons. The sequencing used PBMCs, mostly from graft donor cells, collected 360 days after TCRalphabeta/CD19-depleted stem cell transplant. These receptors came from a boy less than two years old who had a stem cell transplant for acute myeloid leukemia, so the T cells may come from the graft donor.

The chain combines TRBV10-3 with TRBJ1-5, with D unclear. The CDR3 has 15 amino acids. CDR1 is ENHRY and CDR2 is SYGVKD in the germline V gene. Trimming shortened V by 1 base and J by 5 bases, and 12 bases separated the two germline ends. The CDR3 sequence: CAISEYDGKDQPQHF. The CDR3 nucleotides read TGTGCCATCAGTGAGTACGACGGGAAGGATCAGCCCCAGCATTTT.

The J gene is TRBJ1-5, the V gene TRBV29-1; a weak D match, TRBD1 (6 bases). V lost 2 bases, J lost 6 bases, and 20 bases lay in between. Germline CDR1 is SQVTM and CDR2 is ANQGSEA. The CDR3 has 16 residues. The CDR3 DNA reads TGCAGCGTTGAATACCGAGGGGGGTCGGAATGTCAGCCCCAGCATTTT. Translation: CSVEYRGGSECQPQHF.

The rearrangement joins TRBV25-1 to TRBJ2-1; tentative D call: TRBD1 (6 bases). The CDR3 has 12 amino acids. V was pared by 7 bases and J by 8 bases, with 12 bases between. The germline V gene has CDR1 MGHDK and CDR2 SYGVNS. The CDR3 sequence: CASKQGLYEQFF. The CDR3 DNA sequence: TGTGCCAGCAAACAGGGTCTGTATGAGCAGTTCTTC. The whole variable domain, remainder taken from reference TRBV25-1 and TRBJ2-1, is EADIYQTPRYLVIGTGKKITLECSQTMGHDKMYWYQQDPGMELHLIHYSYGVNSTEKGDLSSESTVSRIRTEHFPLTLESARPSHTSQYLCASKQGLYEQFFGPGTRLTVL.

This chain joins TRBV7-6 and TRBJ2-3, with a tentative D call TRBD2 (7 bases). Trimming removed 6 bases at V and 0 bases at J, with 16 bases between. The germline gives CDR1 SGHVS, CDR2 FNYEAQ. CDR3 size: 16 residues. DNA of the CDR3: TGTGCCAGCAGACCCCTACGGGGGGCCAGCACAGATACGCAGTATTTT. This codes for CASRPLRGASTDTQYF.

This clonotype was recorded at least ten times. This chain joins TRBV15 and TRBJ2-1; 7 nucleotides align to TRBD1. Germline CDR1 and CDR2: LNHNV and YYDKDF (reference sequence). V dropped 1 base and J dropped 4; count of bases not matched to a gene: 4. The length of the CDR3 is 15 residues. This CDR3 is CATSRAGTAYNEQFF. The CDR3 DNA sequence: TGTGCCACCAGCAGAGCCGGGACAGCTTACAATGAGCAGTTCTTC.

This clonotype was picked up a small number of times. The chain combines TRBV20-1 with TRBJ2-3, with no clear D. Trimming shortened V by 1 base and J by 6 bases, and 11 bases separated the two germline ends. Germline CDR1 DFQATT, CDR2 SNEGSKA (reference sequence). The CDR3 is 13 residues long. CDR3 region: CSARGSPLDTQYF. The CDR3 coding sequence is TGCAGTGCTAGAGGTTCCCCCCTGGATACGCAGTATTTT.

This clonotype is a singleton in its sample. The gene calls are TRBV28 and TRBJ1-4; perhaps TRBD1 as D (5 bases). V lost 7 bases to trimming and J lost 8 bases, with 14 bases between them. Germline V gene data show CDR1 as MDHEN and CDR2 as SYDVKM. The CDR3 is 13 amino acids. As DNA, the CDR3 is TGTGCCAGCATGACAGACCAGGCGGAAAAACTGTTTTTT. It translates to CASMTDQAEKLFF. The whole variable domain, remainder taken from reference TRBV28 and TRBJ1-4, is DVKVTQSSRYLVKRTGEKVFLECVQDMDHENMFWYRQDPGLGLRLIYFSYDVKMKEKGDIPEGYSVSREKKERFSLILESASTNQTSMYLCASMTDQAEKLFFGSGTQLSVL.

CDR3 coding DNA: TGTGCCAGCAGTTACAAGTTGGGCTTTTCGGGAGAGCAGTACTTC. Amino acid sequence: CASSYKLGFSGEQYF. The V call is TRBV6-5, the J call TRBJ2-7; the D gene is possibly TRBD2 (5 bases). CDR1 is MNHEY, CDR2 SVGAGI, per germline. The CDR3 is 15 residues long. V shed 2 bases and J shed 7 bases, with 18 bases lying between them.

This clonotype was counted between two and nine times. The rearrangement links TRBV20-1 to TRBJ1-2; D call uncertain. CDR1 and CDR2 from the germline V gene are DFQATT and SNEGSKA (reference sequence). The CDR3 consists of 12 residues. Trimming stripped 3 bases from V and 8 bases from J, with 13 bases between. The chain's CDR3 is CSARGVGNGYTF. The CDR3 DNA reads as TGCAGTGCTAGGGGTGTCGGTAACGGCTACACCTTC.

The chain has TRBV20-1 and TRBJ1-1; D possibly corresponds to TRBD1 (6 bases). Germline V CDR1 and CDR2: DFQATT, SNEGSKA (reference sequence). Deletions cut 5 bases from V and 4 bases from J, with 17 bases between. CDR3 length: 14 residues. CDR3 bases: TGCAGTGCTCTTGGGGGCCCAGGAGGCACTGAAGCTTTCTTT. This encodes CSALGGPGGTEAFF.

The chain recombines TRBV20-1 with TRBJ2-5; 8 nucleotides line up with TRBD1. The CDR3 is 16 amino acids. CDR1 DFQATT and CDR2 SNEGSKA come from the germline V gene (reference sequence). The CDR3: CGAASGGSPSQETQYF. The CDR3 DNA follows: TGCGGGGCAGCCTCAGGGGGCAGCCCTTCCCAAGAGACCCAGTACTTC.

The V and J genes are TRBV5-1 and TRBJ2-1; 8 bases map to TRBD1. The CDR3 loop spans 15 amino acids. Germline V CDR1 and CDR2: SGHRS, YFSETQ. After removal of 3 bases from V and 3 bases from J, the junction contained 5 bases not matched to a gene. The CDR3 DNA reads TGCGCCAGCAGCTGGCGGGACAGGAGCTACAATGAGCAGTTCTTC. Protein product: CASSWRDRSYNEQFF.

There are many counts of this clonotype. This chain joins TRBV28 and TRBJ2-7; D gene ambiguous. Germline CDR1 MDHEN, CDR2 SYDVKM. Trimming removed 8 bases at V and 2 bases at J, with 13 bases between. This CDR3 is built from 13 residues. The CDR3 nucleotides read TGTGCCAGCGCTACCCCTCCAACCTACGAGCAGTACGTC. As protein: CASATPPTYEQYV.

The V and J genes are TRBV6-1 and TRBJ1-1; D is uncertain. V lost 6 bases and J lost 1, with 9 bases in between. Germline-derived CDR1 and CDR2 are MNHNS and SASEGT. The CDR3 contains 13 residues. CDR3 residues: CASSNQKNTEAFF. The CDR3 DNA is TGTGCCAGCAGCAACCAGAAGAACACTGAAGCTTTCTTT.

Here the CDR3 reads CSVAGLSGNTIYF. The CDR3 DNA reads TGCAGCGTTGCGGGCCTCTCTGGAAACACCATATATTTT. The rearrangement links TRBV29-1 to TRBJ1-3; D not certain. Deletions cut 4 bases from V and 0 bases from J, with 7 bases between. This CDR3 spans 13 amino acids. Germline V lookup: CDR1 SQVTM, CDR2 ANQGSEA.

This clonotype appeared many times. This rearrangement joins TRBV20-1 to TRBJ2-7, with D possibly called TRBD1 or TRBD2 (6 bases each). This CDR3 has 15 residues. Between the trimmed V and J ends, which lost 2 bases and 5 bases, there was a span of 19 bases. Per the germline V gene, CDR1 is DFQATT and CDR2 is SNEGSKA (reference sequence). CDR3 in amino acids: CSARLIGPGANEQYF. For the CDR3, the DNA is TGCAGTGCTAGACTTATCGGCCCGGGGGCCAACGAGCAGTACTTC.

This clonotype turned up a few times. The chain carries TRBV20-1 and TRBJ2-3, with 10 bases lining up with TRBD2. Germline CDR1 reads DFQATT; CDR2 reads SNEGSKA (reference sequence). With V trimmed by 5 bases and J by 3 bases, 5 bases remained unmatched. The CDR3 runs to 14 residues. CDR3 coding DNA: TGCAGTGCTGAGGCTAGCGGGGGAACAGATACGCAGTATTTT. This codes for CSAEASGGTDTQYF.

This clonotype came up a few times. This chain uses TRBV12-3 or TRBV12-4 with TRBJ2-1; D remains unclear. V shed 7 bases and J shed 3 bases, with 7 bases lying between them. The CDR3 consists of 12 residues. The CDR3 protein is CASTLLYNEQFF. CDR3 nucleotides: TGTGCCAGCACCCTACTCTACAATGAGCAGTTCTTC.

The chain joins TRBV9 to TRBJ1-1, with D unclear. The CDR3 is made up of 14 amino acids. Trimming took 3 bases from V and 2 from J, leaving 11 bases between them. Looked up from germline, CDR1 is SGDLS and CDR2 is YYNGEE. The CDR3, as DNA: TGTGCCAGCAGCGAGGGTTTCGGAAACACTGAAGCTTTCTTT. Its protein product is CASSEGFGNTEAFF.

Ten or more counts support this clonotype. V and J are TRBV21-1 and TRBJ2-3; the table names TRBD1, a call not compared with the DNA. TRBV21-1 is marked as a pseudogene. CDR3 length: 12 amino acids. The CDR3 reads CASSKGDDTQYF. DNA for the CDR3: TGTGCCAGCAGCAAAGGGGACGATACGCAGTATTTT.

This clonotype was detected many times. The chain employs TRBV5-6 and TRBJ2-5, with D tentatively TRBD2 (6 bases). The germline V gene has CDR1 SGHDT and CDR2 YYEEEE. This CDR3 has 17 amino acids. V was shortened by 4 bases and J by 5 bases, with 24 bases between the two germline ends. The CDR3 coding sequence is TGTGCCAGCAGCCTGGTCGTGTTGGGGGACTCGCAGGAGACCCAGTACTTC. This codes for CASSLVVLGDSQETQYF.

The chain recombines TRBV7-2 with TRBJ2-7, with a tentative D call TRBD2 (6 bases). V was shortened by 1 base and J by 2 bases, with 9 bases between the two germline ends. This CDR3 comprises 14 residues. Germline CDR1 SGHTA, CDR2 FQGNSA. CDR3 sequence reads: CASSLERVTYEQYF. CDR3 sequence (DNA): TGTGCCAGCAGCTTAGAGCGGGTAACCTACGAGCAGTACTTC.

This CDR3 is CAWSVWGYEQYF. Written as DNA, the CDR3 is TGTGCCTGGAGTGTATGGGGCTACGAGCAGTACTTC. The chain uses TRBV30 and TRBJ2-7; D remains unclear. CDR3 length equals 12 residues. Trimming removed 0 bases from V and 3 bases from J, with 6 bases in between. CDR1 is GTSNPN and CDR2 is SVGIG in the germline V gene (reference sequence).

In this sample, this clonotype turned up many times. This sequence joins TRBV11-2 and TRBJ2-3; 8 bases line up with TRBD1. Germline V CDR1 and CDR2: SGHAT, FQNNGV. The CDR3 contains 15 residues. Trimming at V came to 2 bases and at J to 4 bases, leaving 5 bases not matched to a gene. CDR3 protein: CASSLSGQGADTQYF. The CDR3 region has the DNA TGTGCCAGCAGCTTAAGCGGACAGGGCGCAGATACGCAGTATTTT.

In its sample, this clonotype was seen many times. J is TRBJ2-5 and V is TRBV7-9; D is undetermined. V was shortened by 3 bases and J by 2 bases, with 13 bases between the two germline ends. The germline gives CDR1 SEHNR, CDR2 FQNEAQ (reference sequence). CDR3 length equals 15 residues. The DNA for the CDR3 is TGTGCCAGCAGCTTTTGGGATCTGCTGCAAGAGACCCAGTACTTC. It translates to CASSFWDLLQETQYF.

Many counts were recorded for this clonotype. V usage is TRBV4-3 and J usage is TRBJ2-1; unclear D gene. Trimming took 1 base from V and 7 from J, leaving 8 bases between them. This CDR3 spans 13 amino acids. The germline CDR1 and CDR2 sequences are LGHNA and YSLEER. CDR3 in DNA: TGCGCCAGCAGCCAAGGAGTAATTAATGAGCAGTTCTTC. This encodes CASSQGVINEQFF.

V gene TRBV4-3 combines with J gene TRBJ2-1; D not resolved. The CDR3 covers 14 residues. V was trimmed by 4 bases and J by 0 bases, leaving 7 bases between them. Germline CDR1 and CDR2: LGHNA and YSLEER. The CDR3 DNA reads TGCGCCAGCAGCCCGGACGCCTCCTACAATGAGCAGTTCTTC. As protein: CASSPDASYNEQFF.